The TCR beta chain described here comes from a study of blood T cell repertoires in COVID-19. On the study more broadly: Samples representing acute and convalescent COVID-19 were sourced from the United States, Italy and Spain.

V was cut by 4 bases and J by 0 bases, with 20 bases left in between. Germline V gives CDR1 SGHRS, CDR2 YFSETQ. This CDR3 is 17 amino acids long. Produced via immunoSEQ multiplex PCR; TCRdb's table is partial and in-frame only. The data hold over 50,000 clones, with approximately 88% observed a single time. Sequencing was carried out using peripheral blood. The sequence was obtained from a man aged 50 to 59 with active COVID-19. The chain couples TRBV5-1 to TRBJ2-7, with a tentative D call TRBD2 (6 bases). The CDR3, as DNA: TGCGCCAGCAGCGTACGCCCTCCACTCGGGAGCTCCTACGAGCAGTACTTC. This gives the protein CASSVRPPLGSSYEQYF.